Following are 24 T cell receptor beta chains from one sample sequenced in a study of human T cells and chemical hapten exposure. MiXCR was run by TCRdb on the RACE reads, yielding one entry per CDR3 protein. The repertoire holds about 82,000 distinct CDR3 sequences, with 13% as singletons. Time point: patch test 3, about 24 weeks after DPC sensitization. Treatment meaning: therapeutic diphenylcyclopropenone sensitization with weekly scalp DPC. The material was whole blood, obtained in connection with sensitization to the hapten diphenylcyclopropenone (DPC). The receptor source for this set is a woman between 50 and 59 years old with alopecia areata. Some clones in this sample may be carry-over from other donors' samples.

The chain uses TRBV4-2 and TRBJ1-4, with TRBD1 identical over 7 bases. Germline trimming cut 3 bases from V and 0 bases from J; bases unmatched to any gene: 7. Germline loops: CDR1 LGHNA, CDR2 YNFKEQ. This CDR3 has 17 amino acids. CDR3 sequence: CASSQTGISTTNEKLFF. CDR3 DNA sequence: TGTGCCAGCAGCCAGACAGGGATATCCACAACTAATGAAAAACTGTTTTTT.

The chain recombines TRBV29-1 with TRBJ2-7; D might be TRBD1 or TRBD2, each matching 6 bases. Trimming cost V 3 bases and J 2 bases, with 11 bases left between them. This CDR3 has 13 residues. In germline, CDR1 is SQVTM, CDR2 ANQGSEA. The DNA of the CDR3 is TGCAGCGTTGAGGGGGGACAAACCTACGAGCAGTACTTC. Its translation: CSVEGGQTYEQYF.

There are many counts of this clonotype. The rearrangement uses TRBV2 and TRBJ1-1, with TRBD1 identical over 7 bases. With V trimmed by 7 bases and J by 4 bases, 9 bases remained unmatched. The CDR3 runs to 14 residues. Germline V CDR1 and CDR2: SNHLY, FYNNEI. CDR3 DNA: TGTGCCAGCACCCCCGACAGGGCCACCACTGAAGCTTTCTTT. Translated: CASTPDRATTEAFF.

This clonotype was seen a handful of times. CDR3 DNA: TGTGCCAGCAGCTTAGCTTCAGCAGACTACGAGCAGTACTTC. Residues: CASSLASADYEQYF. V gene TRBV7-6 combines with J gene TRBJ2-7; D gene unclear. V lost 0 bases and J lost 3, with 9 bases in between. The length of the CDR3 is 14 residues. Looked up from germline, CDR1 is SGHVS and CDR2 is FNYEAQ.

This clonotype has at least ten counts. The V gene is TRBV29-1, the J gene TRBJ2-2; D is possibly TRBD1 (5 bases). The germline V and J ends were trimmed by 7 bases and 4 bases, with 13 bases remaining between them. The CDR3 is made up of 13 amino acids. The V gene's germline CDR1 is SQVTM and CDR2 ANQGSEA. Here the CDR3 DNA reads TGCAGCGCAATAGACAGTGGCACCGGGGAGCTGTTTTTT. Translated, it gives CSAIDSGTGELFF.

V gene TRBV29-1 combines with J gene TRBJ1-1; perhaps TRBD1 as D (5 bases). The CDR3 extends over 13 amino acids. Germline V gene data show CDR1 as SQVTM and CDR2 as ANQGSEA. V gave up 8 bases and J gave up 5 bases, with 18 bases separating them. In DNA form, the CDR3 reads TGCAGCCCCTACGGGACGGGAGGGACTGAAGCTTTCTTT. This gives the protein CSPYGTGGTEAFF.

This chain links TRBV7-9 with TRBJ1-2, with 7 bases matching TRBD1. The CDR3 is 16 amino acids. CDR1 and CDR2 from the germline V gene are SEHNR and FQNEAQ (reference sequence). The V and J ends lost 1 base and 5 bases, in that order; junction bases with no gene match: 10. The CDR3 sequence is CASSLGDAPGGYGYTF. The CDR3 nucleotides read TGTGCCAGCAGCTTAGGAGATGCCCCAGGGGGATATGGCTACACCTTC.

This clonotype was counted only a few times. The chain combines TRBV9 with TRBJ2-5; D assignment may be TRBD1 or TRBD2 (5 bases each). The CDR3 is 15 residues long. Per germline, CDR1 SGDLS and CDR2 YYNGEE. V shed 1 base and J shed 2 bases, with 12 bases lying between them. CDR3 sequence: CASSVTGTSQETQYF. The CDR3, as DNA: TGTGCCAGCAGCGTAACCGGGACGTCGCAAGAGACCCAGTACTTC. Full variable domain (outside the CDR3, taken from reference TRBV9 and TRBJ2-5): DSGVTQTPKHLITATGQRVTLRCSPRSGDLSVYWYQQSLDQGLQFLIQYYNGEERAKGNILERFSAQQFPDLHSELNLSSLELGDSALYFCASSVTGTSQETQYFGPGTRLLVL.

This clonotype was recorded many times. This chain uses TRBV29-1 with TRBJ2-7; D is tentatively TRBD1 or TRBD2 (5 bases each). The V gene's germline CDR1 is SQVTM and CDR2 ANQGSEA. This CDR3 spans 14 amino acids. V lost 4 bases and J 0 bases, leaving 13 bases between the germline ends. The chain's CDR3 is CSVGRGATSYEQYF. The CDR3 bases are TGCAGCGTTGGTAGAGGGGCTACCTCCTACGAGCAGTACTTC.

Ten or more counts support this clonotype. The rearrangement links TRBV19 to TRBJ1-4; D remains ambiguous. The CDR3 length is 15 residues. CDR1 is LNHDA, CDR2 SQIVND, per germline (reference sequence). V gave up 2 bases and J gave up 5 bases, with 12 bases separating them. As DNA, the CDR3 is TGTGCCAGTAGTATAATTTGGCAGTACAATGAAAAACTGTTTTTT. Protein: CASSIIWQYNEKLFF. Supplemented by reference TRBV19 and TRBJ1-4, the full variable domain reads DGGITQSPKYLFRKEGQNVTLSCEQNLNHDAMYWYRQDPGQGLRLIYYSQIVNDFQKGDIAEGYSVSREKKESFPLTVTSAQKNPTAFYLCASSIIWQYNEKLFFGSGTQLSVL.

This rearrangement joins TRBV27 to TRBJ2-7; 7 bases match TRBD2. Trimming cost V 4 bases and J 2 bases; bases outside gene matches: 8. CDR3 length: 15 amino acids. Germline assignment: CDR1 MNHEY and CDR2 SMNVEV (reference sequence). CDR3 coding DNA: TGTGCCAGCAGTTCCTCAGCGGGAAATCCCTACGAGCAGTACTTC. Its protein product is CASSSSAGNPYEQYF.

In this sample, this clonotype turned up a few times. The chain couples TRBV6-5 to TRBJ2-5; 9 bases are a match to TRBD2. The length of the CDR3 is 14 residues. CDR1 and CDR2 from the germline V gene are MNHEY and SVGAGI. With 5 bases clipped from V and 5 bases from J, the junction kept 6 bases outside the gene matches. The CDR3 is CASSVAGAGETQYF. The CDR3 DNA reads TGTGCCAGCAGTGTAGCGGGAGCCGGGGAGACCCAGTACTTC.

This chain connects TRBV5-1 to TRBJ1-2; no reliable D call. Trimming left V 2 bases short and J 6 bases short, with 17 bases between. The germline V gene encodes CDR1 SGHRS and CDR2 YFSETQ. This CDR3 spans 15 amino acids. CDR3 DNA sequence: TGCGCCAGCAGCTTTCGCCCGGGAAACACCAATGGCTACACCTTC. Its protein is CASSFRPGNTNGYTF.

This clonotype came up many times. The gene calls are TRBV29-1 and TRBJ1-4; no clear D gene. This CDR3 has 13 residues. The germline CDR1 and CDR2 sequences are SQVTM and ANQGSEA. The ends were cut back, 3 bases at V and 7 bases at J, with 12 bases in the middle. CDR3 region: CSVEAGVGEKLFF. The CDR3 DNA reads as TGCAGCGTTGAGGCGGGAGTGGGTGAAAAACTGTTTTTT.

This clonotype was detected a few times. V usage is TRBV9 and J usage is TRBJ1-1; perhaps TRBD1 as D (5 bases). There are 13 residues in the CDR3. Germline values: CDR1 SGDLS, CDR2 YYNGEE. Trimming took 2 bases from V and 1 from J, leaving 6 bases between them. CDR3 coding DNA: TGTGCCAGCAGCGTTGACAGGAACACTGAAGCTTTCTTT. Amino acids: CASSVDRNTEAFF.

The V gene is TRBV6-5, the J gene TRBJ2-7, with D possibly matching TRBD2 (5 bases). The germline CDR1 and CDR2 sequences are MNHEY and SVGAGI. V gave up 5 bases and J gave up 0 bases, with 14 bases separating them. The CDR3 loop spans 15 amino acids. CDR3 loop: CASSALVGSSYEQYF. The CDR3 bases are TGTGCCAGCAGTGCCCTGGTGGGGAGCTCCTACGAGCAGTACTTC.

There are many counts of this clonotype. The chain uses TRBV27 and TRBJ2-5, with D possibly matching TRBD1 (6 bases). The CDR3 runs to 16 residues. V was shortened by 2 bases and J by 1 base, with 14 bases between the two germline ends. Germline CDR1 and CDR2: MNHEY and SMNVEV (reference sequence). CDR3 protein: CASSLSFGDIQETQYF. CDR3 in DNA: TGTGCCAGCAGTTTAAGTTTCGGGGACATCCAAGAGACCCAGTACTTC.

This clonotype appeared many times. The V gene is TRBV20-1, the J gene TRBJ1-5; no firm D call. The germline V and J ends were trimmed by 6 bases and 9 bases, with 18 bases remaining between them. Germline CDR1 reads DFQATT; CDR2 reads SNEGSKA (reference sequence). This CDR3 has 13 amino acids. CDR3: CSARRTGAGPQHF. Written as DNA, the CDR3 is TGCAGTGCCCGGCGGACCGGTGCAGGGCCCCAGCATTTT.

This clonotype was observed at least ten times. The chain employs TRBV2 and TRBJ2-1; D possibly corresponds to TRBD2 (5 bases). Trimming took off 4 bases at V and 6 bases at J, with 16 bases between the two ends. This CDR3 contains 15 residues. Germline CDR1 reads SNHLY; CDR2 reads FYNNEI. Here the CDR3 reads CASSGSAALPNEQFF. In DNA, the CDR3 is TGTGCCAGCAGTGGCTCAGCGGCCCTCCCCAATGAGCAGTTCTTC.

This clonotype has ten or more counts. The CDR3 region is CASSALDRFSYEQYF. The CDR3 DNA is TGTGCCAGCAGTGCCCTGGACAGGTTCTCCTACGAGCAGTACTTC. J is TRBJ2-7 and V is TRBV6-2 or TRBV6-3, with 7 bases identical to TRBD1. The CDR3 runs 15 residues. Trimming at V came to 5 bases and at J to 0 bases, leaving 7 bases not matched to a gene. Germline CDR1 and CDR2: MNHEY and SVGEGT.

This clonotype appeared a few times. The chain employs TRBV29-1 and TRBJ1-1; possibly TRBD1 for D (5 bases). Germline loops: CDR1 SQVTM, CDR2 ANQGSEA. CDR3 size: 14 residues. V was pared by 4 bases and J by 1 base, with 13 bases between. The CDR3 nucleotides are TGCAGCGTTGTACCGACCGGGACGAACACTGAAGCTTTCTTT. Amino acids: CSVVPTGTNTEAFF.

This clonotype was seen more than once but under ten times. The V and J genes are TRBV29-1 and TRBJ2-1; TRBD1 matches at 8 bases. Germline V gene lookup returns CDR1 SQVTM and CDR2 ANQGSEA. There are 14 residues in the CDR3. Trimming removed 4 bases from V and 13 bases from J; junction bases left unmatched: 15. The CDR3 sequence is CSVAFQGARELQFF. The DNA of the CDR3 is TGCAGCGTTGCTTTCCAGGGGGCTCGAGAGTTACAGTTCTTC.

This clonotype was detected ten times or more. The V and J genes are TRBV4-2 and TRBJ2-2; D remains unclear. The germline CDR1 and CDR2 sequences are LGHNA and YNFKEQ. With 0 bases removed from V and 9 bases from J, the gap between germline ends came to 5 bases. This CDR3 is 12 amino acids long. CDR3 protein: CASSQDWRELFF. The CDR3, as DNA: TGTGCCAGCAGCCAAGACTGGAGGGAGCTGTTTTTT.

This clonotype was observed at least ten times. V gene TRBV11-2 combines with J gene TRBJ2-1, with TRBD2 identical over 8 bases. V was clipped by 4 bases and J by 0 bases; unmatched bases: 8. In germline, CDR1 is SGHAT, CDR2 FQNNGV. The CDR3 contains 17 residues. CDR3 sequence: CASSSLGRASSYNEQFF. CDR3 nucleotide sequence: TGTGCCAGCAGCTCCCTCGGGAGGGCGAGCTCCTACAATGAGCAGTTCTTC.